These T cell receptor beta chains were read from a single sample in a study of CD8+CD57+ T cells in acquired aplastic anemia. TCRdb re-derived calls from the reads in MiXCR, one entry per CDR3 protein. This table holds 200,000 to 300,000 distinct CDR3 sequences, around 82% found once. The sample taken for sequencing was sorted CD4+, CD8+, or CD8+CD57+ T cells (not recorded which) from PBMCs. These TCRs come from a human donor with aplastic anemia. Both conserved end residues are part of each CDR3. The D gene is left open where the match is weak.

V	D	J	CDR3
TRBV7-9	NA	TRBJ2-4	CASSFQRSGVAKNIQYF
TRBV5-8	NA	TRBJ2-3	CASSFGPADTQYF
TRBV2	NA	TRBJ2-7	CASSVEDGAYEQYF
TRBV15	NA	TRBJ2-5	CAYGRAAYQETQYF
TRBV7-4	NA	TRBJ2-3	CASSVAGTSSTSYF
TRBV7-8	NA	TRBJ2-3	CASSLARATDTPSF
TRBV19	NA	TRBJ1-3	CASSGSGNTIYF
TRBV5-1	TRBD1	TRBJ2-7	CASSSIPGQGTAYEQYF
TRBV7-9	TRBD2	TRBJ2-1	CASSVGRGGGKRPFF
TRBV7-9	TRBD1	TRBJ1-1	CASSLENRQGRNTEAFF
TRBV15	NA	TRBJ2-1	CATSRDLGRRYNEQFF
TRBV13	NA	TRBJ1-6	CASSHDSASYNSPLHF
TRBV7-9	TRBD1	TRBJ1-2	CASSLDQGGRGGYTF
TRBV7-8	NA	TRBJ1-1	CASSLDLAGNTQYFF
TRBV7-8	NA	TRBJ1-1	CASSLARGGDTEDFF
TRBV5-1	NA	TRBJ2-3	CASSQGGSEAQYF
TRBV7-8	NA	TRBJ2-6	CASSLAGGPATQYVLTF
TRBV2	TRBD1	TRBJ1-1	CASSGGDRHTGNTEAFF
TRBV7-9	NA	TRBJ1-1	CASRFEGSTEAFF
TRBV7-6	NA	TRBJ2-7	CASSLVKSEQYF
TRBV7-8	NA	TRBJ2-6	CASSFPPDDAALSLTF
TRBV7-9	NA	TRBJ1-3	CASSLPFRLGNTIYF
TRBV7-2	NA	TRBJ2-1	CASSLARGVTDTQFF
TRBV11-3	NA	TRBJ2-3	CASSPGATPDTQYF
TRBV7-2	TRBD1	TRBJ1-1	CASSLEGTGNTDYFF
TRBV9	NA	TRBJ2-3	CASSVGSDTKYFF
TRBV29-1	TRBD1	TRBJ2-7	CSVEEKGQGVYEQYF
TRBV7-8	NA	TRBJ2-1	CASSLHPAGTAQSFF
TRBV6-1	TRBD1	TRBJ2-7	CASSVDRGPWEQYF
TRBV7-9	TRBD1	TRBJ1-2	CAGQGARETHVFGYTF
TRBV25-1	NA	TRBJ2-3	CASNGARGDTQYF
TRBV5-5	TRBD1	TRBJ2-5	CASSFPGQQETQYF
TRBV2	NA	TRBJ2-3	CGIGNGSTDTQYF
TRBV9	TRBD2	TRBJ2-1	CASSPGAGGDEKFF
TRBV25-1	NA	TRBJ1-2	CASSDRGADGYGYTF
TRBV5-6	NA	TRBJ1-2	CASSYKGNYGYTF
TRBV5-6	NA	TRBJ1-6	CASSLGEGILYSPLHF
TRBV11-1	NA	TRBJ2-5	CASSSSQDEETQYF
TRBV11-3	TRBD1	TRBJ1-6	CASSLDLTGDSPLHF
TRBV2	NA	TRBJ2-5	CASTSDGTQETQYF
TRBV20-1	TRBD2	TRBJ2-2	CSARTSGGPAGELFF
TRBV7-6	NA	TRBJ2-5	CASSLAHGTKAPQYF
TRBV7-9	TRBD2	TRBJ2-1	CASGGQGSGGSDEQFF
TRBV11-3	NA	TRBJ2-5	CASSLDLTGYF
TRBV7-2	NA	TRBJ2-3	CASSWGQGSNYGYF
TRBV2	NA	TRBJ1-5	CASSVGVYQPQHF
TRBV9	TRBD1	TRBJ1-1	CASSVEGTGETEAFF
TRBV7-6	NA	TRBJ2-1	CASSLAEGPQFF
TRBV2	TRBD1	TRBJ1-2	CASSRTGGGWGYTF
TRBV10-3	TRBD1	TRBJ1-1	CAISGGQGILAFF
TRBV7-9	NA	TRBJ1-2	CASSLRRRGLDYGYTF
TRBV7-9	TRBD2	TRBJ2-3	CASGDAGADTTYF
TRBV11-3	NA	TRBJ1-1	CASSLGLTVTEAFF
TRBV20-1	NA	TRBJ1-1	CSASSWRRKKAFF
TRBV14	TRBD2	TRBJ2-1	CASSHRSGLAVSYNEQFF
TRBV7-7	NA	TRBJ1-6	CASSLTPWNEQFHF